This T cell receptor beta chain emerged from a study of blood T cell repertoires in COVID-19. The participants were between about 18 and 90 years old and came from 24 US areas. Generated by immunoSEQ multiplex PCR, the TCRdb table keeps only in-frame clones and is missing some. The sample lists some 390,000 clones, under 90% occurring once. CDR1 is LNHDA and CDR2 is SQIVND in the germline V gene (reference sequence). J gave up 0 bases and V 2 bases, and 0 bases lay outside the gene matches. The CDR3 covers 15 residues. This clonotype originated in a woman aged 25 to 39 who had recovered from COVID-19. V and J are TRBV19 and TRBJ2-2, with 7 nucleotides matching TRBD1. Material for sequencing was PBMCs or T cells enriched from blood (not recorded which). Here the CDR3 reads CASSIRGPNTGELFF. The CDR3 region has the DNA TGTGCCAGTAGTATAAGGGGGCCGAACACCGGGGAGCTGTTTTTT.